This TCR beta chain appears in the sequencing data of a study of T cells after yellow fever vaccination. Study in general: It was SMART-Seq v4 Ultra Low Input that prepared the fractions with low cell numbers.

The sample holds many counts of this clonotype. What it binds is not known. Template switching by 5'RACE produced TCR cDNA, adding a universal primer site and UMIs. TCRdb redid the calling of the 5' RACE reads with MiXCR, one entry per CDR3 protein. This sample has hundreds of thousands of distinct CDR3 sequences, with 17% found just once. The CDR3 runs to 13 residues. The ends lost 0 bases at V and 7 bases at J; junction bases unmatched: 1. Per germline, CDR1 SGHRS and CDR2 YFSETQ. Study-wide points: Among primary-vaccination clones, most reappeared after the booster, at 96% for CD4 and 88% for CD8. Abundant clonotypes from the bulk population could get into FACS-sorted repertoires as contaminants.

This receptor was taken from a man aged 18 to 29 who received the YFV17D yellow fever vaccine. The rearrangement uses TRBV5-1 and TRBJ2-4, with 7 nucleotides matching TRBD1. This material consisted of PBMCs, taken roughly 5 days after the first yellow fever vaccination. The CDR3: CASSLVGQNIQYF. For the CDR3, the DNA is TGCGCCAGCAGCTTGGTGGGACAGAACATTCAGTACTTC.